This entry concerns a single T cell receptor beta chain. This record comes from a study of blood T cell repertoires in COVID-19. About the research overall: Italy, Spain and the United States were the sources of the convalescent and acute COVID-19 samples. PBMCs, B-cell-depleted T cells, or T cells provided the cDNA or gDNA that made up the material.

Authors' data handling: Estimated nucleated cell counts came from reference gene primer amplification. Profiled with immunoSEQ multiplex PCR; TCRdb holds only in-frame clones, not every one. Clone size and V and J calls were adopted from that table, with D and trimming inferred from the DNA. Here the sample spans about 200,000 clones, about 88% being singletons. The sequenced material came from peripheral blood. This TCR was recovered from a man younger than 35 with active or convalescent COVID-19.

CDR3 nucleotide sequence: TGTGCCAGCAGCATGGACACTGGGGCCAACGTCCTGACTTTC. As protein: CASSMDTGANVLTF. The chain uses TRBV11-2 and TRBJ2-6, with D possibly matching TRBD1 (5 bases). Germline lookup yields CDR1 SGHAT and CDR2 FQNNGV. The V end lost 5 bases, the J end lost 2 bases, and 7 bases lay between the germline ends. This CDR3 has 14 amino acids.